Reported below is one T cell receptor beta chain. What it binds is unknown. The data originate from a study of cytomegalovirus exposure and HLA in healthy donors. Study results and caveats: In a later analysis, a missense DCLRE1C variant was linked to TCR beta V- and J-gene trimming.

Germline loops: CDR1 SEHNR, CDR2 FQNEAQ (reference sequence). This CDR3 comprises 19 residues. Trimming took 2 bases from V and 4 from J; bases not matched to a gene: 15. 13 Jbeta primers and 60 Vbeta primers were used for the PCR. Produced via immunoSEQ multiplex PCR; TCRdb's table is partial and in-frame only. This table holds some 48,000 clones. This clonotype was obtained from a male donor in good health and CMV-seropositive. Source material: PBMCs. This chain joins TRBV7-9 and TRBJ2-1, with 9 bases aligning to TRBD2. CDR3 loop: CASSLSPLGVSGGYNEQFF. In DNA, the CDR3 is TGTGCCAGCAGCTTATCCCCCTTGGGGGTTAGCGGGGGATACAATGAGCAGTTCTTC.